Below are 10 T cell receptor beta chains sequenced from a single sample in a study of blood T cell repertoires in COVID-19. Sequencing used immunoSEQ multiplex PCR; TCRdb keeps in-frame clones, though not all of them. Of around 310,000 clones in the sample, 88% were seen once. Sequenced: peripheral blood. The receptor set was obtained from a woman between 50 and 59 years old with active or convalescent COVID-19.

The chain is built from TRBV7-2 and TRBJ2-1; D remains unclear. Between the trimmed V and J ends, which lost 1 base and 3 bases, there was a span of 7 bases. This CDR3 spans 14 amino acids. Germline V gene data show CDR1 as SGHTA and CDR2 as FQGNSA. CDR3 in amino acids: CASSLVLLYNEQFF. The CDR3 bases are TGTGCCAGCAGCTTAGTGCTACTCTACAATGAGCAGTTCTTC.

CDR3 nucleotides: TGTGCCAGCAGTTCCGGGATTAACTATGGCTACACCTTC. Translating it yields CASSSGINYGYTF. The chain combines TRBV6-2 or TRBV6-3 with TRBJ1-2; no firm D call. CDR1 MNHEY and CDR2 SVGEGT come from the germline V gene. Trimming left V 4 bases short and J 1 base short, with 7 bases between. This CDR3 spans 13 amino acids.

This sequence joins TRBV29-1 and TRBJ2-3; D uncertain. From germline, CDR1 is SQVTM and CDR2 ANQGSEA. The CDR3 consists of 13 residues. V was clipped by 3 bases and J by 2 bases, with 9 bases between them. CDR3: CSVDRSFTDTQYF. In DNA form, the CDR3 reads TGCAGCGTTGACAGGTCCTTCACAGATACGCAGTATTTT.

The gene calls are TRBV19 and TRBJ2-3; 9 bases align to TRBD1. The V gene end was trimmed by 3 bases and the J gene end by 2 bases; junction bases not matched to a gene: 15. CDR3 size: 19 residues. Germline V lookup: CDR1 LNHDA, CDR2 SQIVND (reference sequence). The CDR3 bases are TGTGCCAGTAGTATGCCCAACAGGGGGCTCAGGTCAGTCACAGATACGCAGTATTTT. It yields the protein CASSMPNRGLRSVTDTQYF.

The V and J genes are TRBV28 and TRBJ2-3, with 7 nucleotides matching TRBD2. The length of the CDR3 is 13 residues. Germline values: CDR1 MDHEN, CDR2 SYDVKM. Here the CDR3 DNA reads TGTGCGTACGCGGGGGTCGGCACAGATACGCAGTATTTT. This encodes CAYAGVGTDTQYF.

The rearrangement uses TRBV30 and TRBJ1-2; D not resolved. Germline CDR1 GTSNPN, CDR2 SVGIG (reference sequence). Trimming cost V 6 bases and J 4 bases, with 18 bases left between them. This CDR3 comprises 14 residues. CDR3 protein: CACQKDGVLYGYTF. The CDR3 coding sequence is TGTGCCTGCCAAAAAGATGGAGTGCTCTATGGCTACACCTTC.

V is TRBV25-1 and J is TRBJ2-2; maybe TRBD1 (6 bases). Germline assignment: CDR1 MGHDK and CDR2 SYGVNS. V gave up 3 bases and J gave up 6 bases, with 11 bases separating them. This CDR3 is 14 amino acids long. CDR3 DNA: TGTGCCAGCAGTGATCAGGGGCGCTCCGGGGAGCTGTTTTTT. It specifies CASSDQGRSGELFF. The entire variable domain, with the rest obtained from reference TRBV25-1 and TRBJ2-2, is as follows: EADIYQTPRYLVIGTGKKITLECSQTMGHDKMYWYQQDPGMELHLIHYSYGVNSTEKGDLSSESTVSRIRTEHFPLTLESARPSHTSQYLCASSDQGRSGELFFGEGSRLTVL.

The J gene is TRBJ1-2, the V gene TRBV9; 7 bases are shared with TRBD1. Per the germline V gene, CDR1 is SGDLS and CDR2 is YYNGEE. Germline trimming cut 1 base from V and 7 bases from J; bases unmatched to any gene: 7. This CDR3 contains 14 residues. The CDR3 region has the DNA TGTGCCAGCAGCGTATCGACAGGGACCCCTGGCTACACCTTC. Residues: CASSVSTGTPGYTF.

The chain couples TRBV20-1 to TRBJ1-4; D may be TRBD1 (5 bases). Germline values: CDR1 DFQATT, CDR2 SNEGSKA (reference sequence). Deletions cut 3 bases from V and 3 bases from J, with 11 bases between. CDR3 length equals 14 residues. The CDR3 spells CSASRSRANEKLFF. In nucleotides, the CDR3 is TGCAGTGCTAGTAGGAGCAGGGCTAATGAAAAACTGTTTTTT.

The chain couples TRBV7-2 to TRBJ1-4; 7 positions agree with TRBD1. Germline loops: CDR1 SGHTA, CDR2 FQGNSA. The CDR3 is 14 amino acids. V lost 3 bases, J lost 7 bases, and 5 bases stayed unmatched. As DNA, the CDR3 is TGTGCCAGCAGCTTCCGGGACAGATCTGAAAAACTGTTTTTT. As protein: CASSFRDRSEKLFF.